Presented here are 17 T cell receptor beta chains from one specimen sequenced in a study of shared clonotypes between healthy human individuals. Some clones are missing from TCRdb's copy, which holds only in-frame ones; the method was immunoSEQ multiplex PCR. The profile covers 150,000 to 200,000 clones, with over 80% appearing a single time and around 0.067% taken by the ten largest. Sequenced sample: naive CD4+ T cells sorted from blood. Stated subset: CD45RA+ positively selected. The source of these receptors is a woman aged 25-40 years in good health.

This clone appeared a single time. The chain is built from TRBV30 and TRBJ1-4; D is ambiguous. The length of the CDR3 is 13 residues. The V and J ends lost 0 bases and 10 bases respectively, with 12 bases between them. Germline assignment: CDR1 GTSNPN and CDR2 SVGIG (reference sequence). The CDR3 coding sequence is TGTGCCTGGAGTGTTCCAGAAATAGGAAAACTGTTTTTT. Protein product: CAWSVPEIGKLFF.

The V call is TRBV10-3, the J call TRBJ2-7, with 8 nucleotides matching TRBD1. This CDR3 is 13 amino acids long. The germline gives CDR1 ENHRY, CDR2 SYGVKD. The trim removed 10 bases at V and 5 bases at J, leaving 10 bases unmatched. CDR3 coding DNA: TGTGCCACCCTTCGGACAGGGTGGGACGAGCAGTACTTC. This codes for CATLRTGWDEQYF.

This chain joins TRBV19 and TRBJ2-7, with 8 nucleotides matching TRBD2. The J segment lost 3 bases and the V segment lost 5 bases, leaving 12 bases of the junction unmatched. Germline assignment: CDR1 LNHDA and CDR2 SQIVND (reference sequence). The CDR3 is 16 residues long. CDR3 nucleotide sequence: TGTGCCAGTAGTGCCAGACTAGCGACCGGAGTCTACGAGCAGTACTTC. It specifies CASSARLATGVYEQYF.

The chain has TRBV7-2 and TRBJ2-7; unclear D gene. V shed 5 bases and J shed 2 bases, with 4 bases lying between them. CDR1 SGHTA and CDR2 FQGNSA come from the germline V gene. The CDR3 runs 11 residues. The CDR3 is CASSPAYEQYF. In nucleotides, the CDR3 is TGTGCCAGCAGCCCGGCCTACGAGCAGTACTTC. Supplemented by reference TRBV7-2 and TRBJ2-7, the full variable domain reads GAGVSQSPSNKVTEKGKDVELRCDPISGHTALYWYRQSLGQGLEFLIYFQGNSAPDKSGLPSDRFSAERTGGSVSTLTIQRTQQEDSAVYLCASSPAYEQYFGPGTRLTVT.

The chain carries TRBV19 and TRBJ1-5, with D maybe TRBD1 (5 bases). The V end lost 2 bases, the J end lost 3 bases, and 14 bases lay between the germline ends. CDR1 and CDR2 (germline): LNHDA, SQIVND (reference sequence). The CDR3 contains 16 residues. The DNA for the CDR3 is TGTGCCAGTAGTATATCCCGGGACCAGGTCAATCAGCCCCAGCATTTT. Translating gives CASSISRDQVNQPQHF.

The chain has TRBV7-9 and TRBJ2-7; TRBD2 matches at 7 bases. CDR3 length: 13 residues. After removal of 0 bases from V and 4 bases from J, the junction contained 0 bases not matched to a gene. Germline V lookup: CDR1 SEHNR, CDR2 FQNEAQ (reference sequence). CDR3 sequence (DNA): TGTGCCAGCAGCTTAGCGGGGGGGTACGAGCAGTACTTC. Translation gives CASSLAGGYEQYF.

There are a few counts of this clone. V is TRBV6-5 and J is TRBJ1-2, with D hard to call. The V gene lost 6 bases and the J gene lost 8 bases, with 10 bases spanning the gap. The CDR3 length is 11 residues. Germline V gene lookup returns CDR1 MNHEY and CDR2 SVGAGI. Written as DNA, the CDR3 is TGTGCCAGCAGATTGGGAGGAGGCTACACCTTC. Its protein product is CASRLGGGYTF.

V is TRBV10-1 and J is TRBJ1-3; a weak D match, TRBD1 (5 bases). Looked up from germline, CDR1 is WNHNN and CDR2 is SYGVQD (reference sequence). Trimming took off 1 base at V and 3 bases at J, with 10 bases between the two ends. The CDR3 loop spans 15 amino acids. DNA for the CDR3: TGCGCCAGCAGTGAGTACGGGACGGATGGAAACACCATATATTTT. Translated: CASSEYGTDGNTIYF.

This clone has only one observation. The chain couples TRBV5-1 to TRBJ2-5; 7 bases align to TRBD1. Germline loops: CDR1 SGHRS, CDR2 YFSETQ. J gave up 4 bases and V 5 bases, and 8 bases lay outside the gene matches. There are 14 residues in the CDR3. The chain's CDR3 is CASSPGTALETQYF. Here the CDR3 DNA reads TGCGCCAGCAGTCCCGGGACAGCACTAGAGACCCAGTACTTC. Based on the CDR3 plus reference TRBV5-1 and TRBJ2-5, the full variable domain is KAGVTQTPRYLIKTRGQQVTLSCSPISGHRSVSWYQQTPGQGLQFLFEYFSETQRNKGNFPGRFSGRQFSNSRSEMNVSTLELGDSALYLCASSPGTALETQYFGPGTRLLVL.

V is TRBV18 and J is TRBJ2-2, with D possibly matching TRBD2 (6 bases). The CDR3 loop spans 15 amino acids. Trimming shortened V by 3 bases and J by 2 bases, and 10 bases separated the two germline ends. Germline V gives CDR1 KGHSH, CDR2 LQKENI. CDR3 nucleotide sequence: TGTGCCAGCTCACCTGTACTAGCCAACACCGGGGAGCTGTTTTTT. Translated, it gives CASSPVLANTGELFF.

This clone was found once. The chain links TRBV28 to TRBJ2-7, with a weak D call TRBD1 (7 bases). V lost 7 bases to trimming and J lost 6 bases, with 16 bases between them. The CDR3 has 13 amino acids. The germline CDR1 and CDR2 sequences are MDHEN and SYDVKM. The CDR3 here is CASKRQGGLEQYF. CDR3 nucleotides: TGTGCCAGCAAGCGCCAGGGGGGTCTCGAGCAGTACTTC. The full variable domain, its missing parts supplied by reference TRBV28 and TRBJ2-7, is DVKVTQSSRYLVKRTGEKVFLECVQDMDHENMFWYRQDPGLGLRLIYFSYDVKMKEKGDIPEGYSVSREKKERFSLILESASTNQTSMYLCASKRQGGLEQYFGPGTRLTVT.

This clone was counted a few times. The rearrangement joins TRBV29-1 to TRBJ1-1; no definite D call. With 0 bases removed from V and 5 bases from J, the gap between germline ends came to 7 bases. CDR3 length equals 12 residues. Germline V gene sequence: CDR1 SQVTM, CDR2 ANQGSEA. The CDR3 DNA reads TGCAGCGTTGAAGAAAGGATGACTGAAGCTTTCTTT. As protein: CSVEERMTEAFF.

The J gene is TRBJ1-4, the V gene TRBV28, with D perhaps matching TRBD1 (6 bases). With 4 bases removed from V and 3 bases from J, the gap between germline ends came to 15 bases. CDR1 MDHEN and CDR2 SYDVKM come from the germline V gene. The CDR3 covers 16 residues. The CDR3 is CASSSSPGVANEKLFF. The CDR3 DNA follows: TGTGCCAGCAGTTCCTCTCCAGGGGTCGCTAATGAAAAACTGTTTTTT. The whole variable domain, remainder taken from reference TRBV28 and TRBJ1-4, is DVKVTQSSRYLVKRTGEKVFLECVQDMDHENMFWYRQDPGLGLRLIYFSYDVKMKEKGDIPEGYSVSREKKERFSLILESASTNQTSMYLCASSSSPGVANEKLFFGSGTQLSVL.

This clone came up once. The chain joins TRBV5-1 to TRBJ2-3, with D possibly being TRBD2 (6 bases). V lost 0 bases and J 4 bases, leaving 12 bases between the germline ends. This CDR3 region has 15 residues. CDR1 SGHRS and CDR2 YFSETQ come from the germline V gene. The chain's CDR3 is CASSLASREADTQYF. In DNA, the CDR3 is TGCGCCAGCAGCTTGGCAAGCAGGGAGGCAGATACGCAGTATTTT.

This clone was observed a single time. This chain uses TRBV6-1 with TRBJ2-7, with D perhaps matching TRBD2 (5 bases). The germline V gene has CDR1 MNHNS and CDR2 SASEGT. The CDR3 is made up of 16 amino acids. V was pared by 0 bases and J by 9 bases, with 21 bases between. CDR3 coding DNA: TGTGCCAGCAGTGAAGCTCGATCTGGACTCTTAGGAGGGCAGTACTTC. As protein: CASSEARSGLLGGQYF.

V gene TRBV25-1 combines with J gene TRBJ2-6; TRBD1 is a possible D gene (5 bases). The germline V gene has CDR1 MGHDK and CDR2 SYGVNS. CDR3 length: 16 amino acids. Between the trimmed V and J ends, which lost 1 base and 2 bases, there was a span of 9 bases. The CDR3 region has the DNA TGTGCCAGCAGTGAATGGGGCAGAGCTGGGGCCAACGTCCTGACTTTC. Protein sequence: CASSEWGRAGANVLTF.

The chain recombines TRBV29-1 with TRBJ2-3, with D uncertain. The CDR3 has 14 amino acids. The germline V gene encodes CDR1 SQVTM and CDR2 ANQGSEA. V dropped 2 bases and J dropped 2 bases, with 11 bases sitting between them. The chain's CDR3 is CSVEQGSVTDTQYF. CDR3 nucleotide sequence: TGCAGCGTTGAACAAGGTAGTGTCACAGATACGCAGTATTTT.